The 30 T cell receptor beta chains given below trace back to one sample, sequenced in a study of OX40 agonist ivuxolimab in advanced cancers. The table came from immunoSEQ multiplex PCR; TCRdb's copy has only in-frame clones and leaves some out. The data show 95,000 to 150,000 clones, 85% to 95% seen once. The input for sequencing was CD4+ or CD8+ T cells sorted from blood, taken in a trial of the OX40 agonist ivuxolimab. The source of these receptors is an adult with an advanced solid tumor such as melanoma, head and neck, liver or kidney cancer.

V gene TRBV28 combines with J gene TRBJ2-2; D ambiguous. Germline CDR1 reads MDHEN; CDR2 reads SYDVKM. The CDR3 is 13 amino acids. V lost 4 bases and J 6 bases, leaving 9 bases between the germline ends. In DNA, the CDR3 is TGTGCCAGCAGTTCCCAGGCGTCCGGGGAGCTGTTTTTT. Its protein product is CASSSQASGELFF.

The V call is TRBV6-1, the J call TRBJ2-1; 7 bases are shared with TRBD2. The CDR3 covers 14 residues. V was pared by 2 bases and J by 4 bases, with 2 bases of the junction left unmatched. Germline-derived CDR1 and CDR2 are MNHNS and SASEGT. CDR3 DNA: TGTGCCAGCAGTGAACTAGCGGCTTACAATGAGCAGTTCTTC. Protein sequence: CASSELAAYNEQFF.

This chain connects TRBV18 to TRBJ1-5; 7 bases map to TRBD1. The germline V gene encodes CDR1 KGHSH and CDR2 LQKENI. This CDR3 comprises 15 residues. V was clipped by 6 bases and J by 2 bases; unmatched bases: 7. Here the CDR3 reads CASSQGGSGNQPQHF. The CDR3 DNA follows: TGTGCCAGCTCTCAAGGGGGCTCGGGCAATCAGCCCCAGCATTTT.

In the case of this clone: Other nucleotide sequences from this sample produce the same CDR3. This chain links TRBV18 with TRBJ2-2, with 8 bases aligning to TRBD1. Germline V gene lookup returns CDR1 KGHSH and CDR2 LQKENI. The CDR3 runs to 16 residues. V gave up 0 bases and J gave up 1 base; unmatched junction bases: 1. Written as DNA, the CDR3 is TGTGCCAGCTCACCACCCACAGGGGGGAACACCGGGGAGCTGTTTTTT. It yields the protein CASSPPTGGNTGELFF.

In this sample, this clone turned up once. Here the CDR3 DNA reads TGTGCCAGCAGTAAGCGGGAGTACAATGAGCAGTTCTTC. It specifies CASSKREYNEQFF. The chain uses TRBV6-5 and TRBJ2-1, with 8 bases matching TRBD2. This CDR3 has 13 amino acids. From germline, CDR1 is MNHEY and CDR2 SVGAGI. Unmatched junction bases numbered 1, after V lost 5 bases and J lost 4 bases.

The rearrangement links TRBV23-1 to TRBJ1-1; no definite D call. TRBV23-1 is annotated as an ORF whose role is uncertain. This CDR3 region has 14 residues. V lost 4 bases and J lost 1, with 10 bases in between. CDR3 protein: CASSPRQGNTEAFF. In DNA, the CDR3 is TGCGCCAGCAGTCCGAGACAAGGGAACACTGAAGCTTTCTTT.

As DNA, the CDR3 is TGTGCCAGTAGTATTCCGGAAGGGACTAGGTTGGCGCGGCAGTTCTTC. Protein product: CASSIPEGTRLARQFF. The chain links TRBV19 to TRBJ2-1; 8 nucleotides match TRBD2. V dropped 3 bases and J dropped 12; count of bases not matched to a gene: 16. This CDR3 has 16 residues. Germline CDR1 LNHDA, CDR2 SQIVND (reference sequence). Full variable domain (remainder filled in from reference TRBV19 and TRBJ2-1): DGGITQSPKYLFRKEGQNVTLSCEQNLNHDAMYWYRQDPGQGLRLIYYSQIVNDFQKGDIAEGYSVSREKKESFPLTVTSAQKNPTAFYLCASSIPEGTRLARQFFGPGTRLTVL.

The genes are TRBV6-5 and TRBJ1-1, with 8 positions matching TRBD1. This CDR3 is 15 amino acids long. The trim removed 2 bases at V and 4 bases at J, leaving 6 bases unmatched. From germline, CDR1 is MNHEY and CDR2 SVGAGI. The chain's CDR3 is CASSYHRGGGTEAFF. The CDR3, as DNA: TGTGCCAGCAGTTACCACAGGGGGGGTGGCACTGAAGCTTTCTTT.

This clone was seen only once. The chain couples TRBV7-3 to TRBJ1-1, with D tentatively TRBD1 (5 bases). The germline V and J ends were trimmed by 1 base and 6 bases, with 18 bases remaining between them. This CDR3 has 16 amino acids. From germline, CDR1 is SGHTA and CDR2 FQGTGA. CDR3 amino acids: CASSLNSPGVGAEAFF. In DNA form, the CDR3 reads TGTGCCAGCAGCTTAAATAGTCCCGGTGTGGGGGCTGAAGCTTTCTTT.

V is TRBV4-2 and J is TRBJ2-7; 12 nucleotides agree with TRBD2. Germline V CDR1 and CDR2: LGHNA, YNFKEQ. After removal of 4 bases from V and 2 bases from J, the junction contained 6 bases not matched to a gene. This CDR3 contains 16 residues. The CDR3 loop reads CASSRLGLAGTYEQYF. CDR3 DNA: TGTGCCAGCAGCCGCCTAGGACTAGCGGGGACCTACGAGCAGTACTTC.

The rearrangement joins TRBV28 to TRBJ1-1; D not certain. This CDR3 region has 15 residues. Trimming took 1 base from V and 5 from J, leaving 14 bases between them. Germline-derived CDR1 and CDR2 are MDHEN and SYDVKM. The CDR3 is CASSLSWKGGTEAFF. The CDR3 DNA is TGTGCCAGCAGTTTATCTTGGAAAGGAGGGACTGAAGCTTTCTTT.

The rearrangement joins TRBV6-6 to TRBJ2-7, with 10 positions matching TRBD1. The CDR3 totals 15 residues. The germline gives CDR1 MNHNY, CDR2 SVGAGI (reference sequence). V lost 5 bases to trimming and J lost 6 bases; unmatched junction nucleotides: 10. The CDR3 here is CASSRDRDRGSEQYF. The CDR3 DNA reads TGTGCCAGCAGTCGAGACCGGGACAGGGGAAGCGAGCAGTACTTC.

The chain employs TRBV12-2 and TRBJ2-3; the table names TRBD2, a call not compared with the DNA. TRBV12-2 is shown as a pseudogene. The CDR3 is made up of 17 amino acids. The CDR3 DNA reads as TGTGCAAGTCGCTTCGAGGAGGGACTAGCGGGAGCAGATACGCAGTATTTT. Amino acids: CASRFEEGLAGADTQYF.

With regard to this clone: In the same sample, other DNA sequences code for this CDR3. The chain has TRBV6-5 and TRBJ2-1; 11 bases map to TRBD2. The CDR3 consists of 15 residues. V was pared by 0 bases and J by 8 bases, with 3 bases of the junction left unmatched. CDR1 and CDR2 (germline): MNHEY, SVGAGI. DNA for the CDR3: TGTGCCAGCAGTTACTCACTAGCGGGAGCCCATGAGCAGTTCTTC. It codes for CASSYSLAGAHEQFF.

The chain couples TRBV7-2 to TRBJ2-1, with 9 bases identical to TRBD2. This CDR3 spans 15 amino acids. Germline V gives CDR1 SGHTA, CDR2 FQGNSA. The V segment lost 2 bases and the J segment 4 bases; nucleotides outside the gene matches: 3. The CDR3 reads CASSLTSGFYNEQFF. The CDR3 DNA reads TGTGCCAGCAGCTTAACTAGCGGGTTTTACAATGAGCAGTTCTTC.

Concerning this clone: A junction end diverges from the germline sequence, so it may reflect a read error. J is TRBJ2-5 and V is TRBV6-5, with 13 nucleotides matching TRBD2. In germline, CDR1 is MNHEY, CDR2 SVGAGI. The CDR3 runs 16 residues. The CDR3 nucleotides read TGTGCCAGCAGTTTGTCCGGGACTAGCGGGACAGAGAGCCAGTACTTC. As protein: CASSLSGTSGTESQYF.

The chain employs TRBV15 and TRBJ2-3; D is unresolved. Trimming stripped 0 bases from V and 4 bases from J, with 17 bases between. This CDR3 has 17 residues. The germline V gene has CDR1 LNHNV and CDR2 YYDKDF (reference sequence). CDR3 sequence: CATSRDLRKGPADTQYF. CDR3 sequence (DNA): TGTGCCACCAGCAGAGATCTACGTAAGGGTCCCGCAGATACGCAGTATTTT.

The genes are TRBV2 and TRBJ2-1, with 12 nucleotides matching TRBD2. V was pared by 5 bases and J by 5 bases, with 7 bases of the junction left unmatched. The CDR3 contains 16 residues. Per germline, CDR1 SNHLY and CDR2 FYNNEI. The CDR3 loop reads CASSLAGGPLNNEQFF. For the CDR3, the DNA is TGTGCCAGCAGTCTAGCGGGAGGGCCGCTTAACAATGAGCAGTTCTTC. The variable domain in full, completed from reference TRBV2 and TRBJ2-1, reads EPEVTQTPSHQVTQMGQEVILRCVPISNHLYFYWYRQILGQKVEFLVSFYNNEISEKSEIFDDQFSVERPDGSNFTLKIRSTKLEDSAMYFCASSLAGGPLNNEQFFGPGTRLTVL.

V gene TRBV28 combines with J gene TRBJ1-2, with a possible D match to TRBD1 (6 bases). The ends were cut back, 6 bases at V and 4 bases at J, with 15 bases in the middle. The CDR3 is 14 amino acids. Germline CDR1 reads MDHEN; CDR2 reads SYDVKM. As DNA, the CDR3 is TGTGCCAGCAGAAGCACCCAGGGGAGCTATGGCTACACCTTC. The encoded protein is CASRSTQGSYGYTF.

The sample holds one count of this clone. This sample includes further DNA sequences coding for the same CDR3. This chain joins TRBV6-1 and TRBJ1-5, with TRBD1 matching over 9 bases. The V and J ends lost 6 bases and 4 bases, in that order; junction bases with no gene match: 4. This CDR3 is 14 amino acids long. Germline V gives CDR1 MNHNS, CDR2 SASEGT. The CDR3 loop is CASSPTGGNQPQHF. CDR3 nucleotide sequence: TGTGCCAGCAGCCCGACAGGGGGGAATCAGCCCCAGCATTTT.

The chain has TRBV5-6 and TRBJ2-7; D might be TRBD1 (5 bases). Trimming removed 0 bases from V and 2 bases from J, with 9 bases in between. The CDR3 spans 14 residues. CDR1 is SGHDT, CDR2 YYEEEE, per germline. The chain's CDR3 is CASSLVPRAYEQYF. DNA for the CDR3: TGTGCCAGCAGCTTGGTTCCCAGGGCCTACGAGCAGTACTTC.

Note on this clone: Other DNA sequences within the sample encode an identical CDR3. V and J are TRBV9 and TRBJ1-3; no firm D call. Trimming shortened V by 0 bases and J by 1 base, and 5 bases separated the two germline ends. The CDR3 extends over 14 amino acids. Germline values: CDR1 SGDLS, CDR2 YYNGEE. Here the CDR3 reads CASSVGTSGNTIYF. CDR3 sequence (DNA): TGTGCCAGCAGCGTAGGAACGTCTGGAAACACCATATATTTT.

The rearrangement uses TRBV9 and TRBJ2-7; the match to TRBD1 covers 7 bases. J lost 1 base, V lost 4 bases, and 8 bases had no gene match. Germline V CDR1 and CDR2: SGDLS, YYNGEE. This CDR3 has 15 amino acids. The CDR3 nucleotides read TGTGCCAGCAGCCCCCGGGACAGAGGTTCCTACGAGCAGTACTTC. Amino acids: CASSPRDRGSYEQYF.

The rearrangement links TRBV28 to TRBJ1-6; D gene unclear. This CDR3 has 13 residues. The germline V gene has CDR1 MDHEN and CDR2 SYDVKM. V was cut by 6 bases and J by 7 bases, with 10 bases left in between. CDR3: CASSRESNSPLHF. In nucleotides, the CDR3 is TGTGCCAGCAGCCGGGAGTCAAATTCACCCCTCCACTTT.

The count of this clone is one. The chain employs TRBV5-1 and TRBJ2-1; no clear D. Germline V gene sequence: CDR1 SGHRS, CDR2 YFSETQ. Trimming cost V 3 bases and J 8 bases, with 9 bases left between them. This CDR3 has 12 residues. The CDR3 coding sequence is TGCGCCAGCAGCTGGGCGTGGGATGAGCAGTTCTTC. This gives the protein CASSWAWDEQFF.

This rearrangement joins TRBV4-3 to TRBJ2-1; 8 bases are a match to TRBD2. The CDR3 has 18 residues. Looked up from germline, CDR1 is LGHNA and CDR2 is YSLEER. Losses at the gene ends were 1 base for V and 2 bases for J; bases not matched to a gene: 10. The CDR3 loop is CASSQVGSAGVTYNEQFF. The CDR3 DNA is TGCGCCAGCAGCCAAGTGGGCTCAGCGGGAGTCACCTACAATGAGCAGTTCTTC.

The chain's CDR3 is CASSIDQTVSYEQYF. The CDR3 DNA is TGTGCCAGTAGTATAGATCAAACAGTTTCCTACGAGCAGTACTTC. The V gene is TRBV19, the J gene TRBJ2-7, with unresolved D. The CDR3 spans 15 residues. Germline V gene sequence: CDR1 LNHDA, CDR2 SQIVND (reference sequence). The V and J ends lost 0 bases and 1 base respectively, with 10 bases between them.

For the CDR3, the DNA is TGTGCCAGCAGCTTAACAGTAGGAAGGGCCACTGAAGCTTTCTTT. Translated, it gives CASSLTVGRATEAFF. This sequence joins TRBV7-6 and TRBJ1-1, with D uncertain. The CDR3 extends over 15 amino acids. CDR1 is SGHVS, CDR2 FNYEAQ, per germline. Between the trimmed V and J ends, which lost 2 bases and 4 bases, there was a span of 14 bases. Looking up the rest from reference TRBV7-6 and TRBJ1-1 gives the full variable domain: GAGVSQSPRYKVTKRGQDVALRCDPISGHVSLYWYRQALGQGPEFLTYFNYEAQQDKSGLPNDRFSAERPEGSISTLTIQRTEQRDSAMYRCASSLTVGRATEAFFGQGTRLTVV.

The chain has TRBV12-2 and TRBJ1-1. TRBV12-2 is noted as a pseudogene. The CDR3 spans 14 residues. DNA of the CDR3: TGTGCAAGTCGCTTAGTGGATCCGAACACTGAAGCTTTCTTT. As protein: CASRLVDPNTEAFF.

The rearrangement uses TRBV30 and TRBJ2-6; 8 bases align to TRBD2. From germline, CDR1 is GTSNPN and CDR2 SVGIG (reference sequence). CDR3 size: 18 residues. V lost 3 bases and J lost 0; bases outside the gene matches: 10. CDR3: CAWSVRLAGTSGANVLTF. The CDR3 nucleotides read TGTGCCTGGAGCGTACGGCTAGCGGGTACCTCTGGGGCCAACGTCCTGACTTTC.